Listed below are T cell receptor beta chains from one sample, sequenced in a study of cytomegalovirus exposure and HLA in healthy donors. TCRdb's table, derived via immunoSEQ multiplex PCR, lists solely in-frame clones and lacks some. The table lists tens of thousands of clones, approximately 66% of them singletons. The sequencing input was PBMCs. The receptors come from a man aged 50-60 years in good health and CMV-seropositive. CDR3s include the opening cysteine and the closing phenylalanine or tryptophan. Fields, in order: V gene, clone size, J gene, CDR3 protein. Clone size appears in some rows only: once, few, many, or a class for an expanded clone.

v_gene: TRBV6-5
abundance: -
j_gene: TRBJ2-7
CDR3aa: CASSLTGTGNYEQYF

v_gene: TRBV6-5
abundance: -
j_gene: TRBJ1-1
CDR3aa: CASSNGQGWTEAFF

v_gene: TRBV20-1
abundance: -
j_gene: TRBJ2-3
CDR3aa: CSAYRDTQYF

v_gene: TRBV5-1
abundance: -
j_gene: TRBJ2-1
CDR3aa: CATSWGGEYNEQFF

v_gene: TRBV28
abundance: -
j_gene: TRBJ1-2
CDR3aa: CASSPGGGYGYTF

v_gene: TRBV7-9
abundance: -
j_gene: TRBJ1-2
CDR3aa: CASTQLGEGVYGYTF

v_gene: TRBV7-9
abundance: -
j_gene: TRBJ1-2
CDR3aa: CASSLANPREHGYTF

v_gene: TRBV28
abundance: once
j_gene: TRBJ1-2
CDR3aa: CASRGSRQGYYGYTF

v_gene: TRBV27
abundance: -
j_gene: TRBJ1-5
CDR3aa: CASSLKSPPGQGSRSNQPQHF

v_gene: TRBV4-3
abundance: -
j_gene: TRBJ2-2
CDR3aa: CASSQERPGGGSGELFF

v_gene: TRBV4-1
abundance: few
j_gene: TRBJ2-7
CDR3aa: CASSQGRGTPYEQYF

v_gene: TRBV10-3
abundance: -
j_gene: TRBJ2-7
CDR3aa: CAISMGGNSYEQYF

v_gene: TRBV7-2
abundance: -
j_gene: TRBJ1-5
CDR3aa: CASSPHPRDREGQPQHF

v_gene: TRBV27
abundance: -
j_gene: TRBJ1-5
CDR3aa: CASSLQGQPQHF

v_gene: TRBV6-6
abundance: -
j_gene: TRBJ2-7
CDR3aa: CASTTTGLTYEQYF

v_gene: TRBV10-3
abundance: -
j_gene: TRBJ1-2
CDR3aa: CATPGGGIGYGYTF

v_gene: TRBV28
abundance: -
j_gene: TRBJ2-7
CDR3aa: CASSLSWGQGAYEQYF

v_gene: TRBV6-1
abundance: -
j_gene: TRBJ1-3
CDR3aa: CASSTGESGNTIYF

v_gene: TRBV25-1
abundance: -
j_gene: TRBJ2-7
CDR3aa: CASSGGGARDEQYF

v_gene: TRBV4-2
abundance: -
j_gene: TRBJ1-5
CDR3aa: CASSQDSGVRQPQHF

v_gene: TRBV18
abundance: -
j_gene: TRBJ1-2
CDR3aa: CASSPRPEQEFYGYTF

v_gene: TRBV18
abundance: -
j_gene: TRBJ1-1
CDR3aa: CASSPSSGNTEAFF

v_gene: TRBV10-3
abundance: once
j_gene: TRBJ2-5
CDR3aa: CAISEGAPGTQYF

v_gene: TRBV5-8
abundance: -
j_gene: TRBJ1-5
CDR3aa: CATTGGSWGQPQHF

v_gene: TRBV7-2
abundance: -
j_gene: TRBJ1-4
CDR3aa: CASSLVAGGEKLFF

v_gene: TRBV7-8
abundance: -
j_gene: TRBJ1-1
CDR3aa: CASSLGGAYTEAFF

v_gene: TRBV27
abundance: -
j_gene: TRBJ2-7
CDR3aa: CASSPSRDSFPYEQYF

v_gene: TRBV2
abundance: -
j_gene: TRBJ1-1
CDR3aa: CASSSPGAMNTEAFF

v_gene: TRBV5-1
abundance: -
j_gene: TRBJ2-3
CDR3aa: CASSPGQGIGTDTQYF

v_gene: TRBV2
abundance: -
j_gene: TRBJ2-2
CDR3aa: CASSRQLEGAGELFF

v_gene: TRBV6-1
abundance: -
j_gene: TRBJ1-2
CDR3aa: CASRQGSGNGYTF

v_gene: TRBV18
abundance: -
j_gene: TRBJ2-3
CDR3aa: CASSPGQGTGTQYF

v_gene: TRBV29-1
abundance: -
j_gene: TRBJ1-2
CDR3aa: CSGQTGLGGYTF

v_gene: TRBV19
abundance: -
j_gene: TRBJ1-1
CDR3aa: CASSINRPNTEAFF

v_gene: TRBV7-9
abundance: few
j_gene: TRBJ1-2
CDR3aa: CASSPMGLNYGYTF

v_gene: TRBV7-2
abundance: -
j_gene: TRBJ1-5
CDR3aa: CASSLGRQGQPQHF

v_gene: TRBV19
abundance: -
j_gene: TRBJ1-5
CDR3aa: CASSIERQGPQHF

v_gene: TRBV5-4
abundance: -
j_gene: TRBJ1-2
CDR3aa: CASSVDRGRNGYTF

v_gene: TRBV30
abundance: -
j_gene: TRBJ2-1
CDR3aa: CAWSTLTGSYNEQFF

v_gene: TRBV2
abundance: -
j_gene: TRBJ1-2
CDR3aa: CASRGDRGYGGYTF

v_gene: TRBV6-5
abundance: -
j_gene: TRBJ1-1
CDR3aa: CASSLFLQGTEAFF

v_gene: TRBV30
abundance: -
j_gene: TRBJ1-2
CDR3aa: CAWTRQVNYGYTF

v_gene: TRBV9
abundance: -
j_gene: TRBJ2-3
CDR3aa: CASSPPGSGTQYF

v_gene: TRBV9
abundance: -
j_gene: TRBJ1-2
CDR3aa: CASSVRQGSSTGYTF

v_gene: TRBV5-1
abundance: once
j_gene: TRBJ2-5
CDR3aa: CASSLGGTGLQETQYF

v_gene: TRBV5-1
abundance: -
j_gene: TRBJ1-1
CDR3aa: CASSSQRGMRDTEAFF

v_gene: TRBV9
abundance: -
j_gene: TRBJ2-5
CDR3aa: CASSPSSGGAKTQYF

v_gene: TRBV7-2
abundance: -
j_gene: TRBJ1-2
CDR3aa: CASSPGANYGYTF

v_gene: TRBV5-4
abundance: -
j_gene: TRBJ1-4
CDR3aa: CASSPSGGKAEKLFF

v_gene: TRBV11-2
abundance: -
j_gene: TRBJ1-1
CDR3aa: CASSLSGGFMNTEAFF

v_gene: TRBV11-2
abundance: -
j_gene: TRBJ2-7
CDR3aa: CASSPPSGTYEQYF

v_gene: TRBV5-4
abundance: few
j_gene: TRBJ2-3
CDR3aa: CASSIPTSGGAYTQYF

v_gene: TRBV7-9
abundance: -
j_gene: TRBJ1-4
CDR3aa: CASSHPANEKLFF

v_gene: TRBV5-1
abundance: -
j_gene: TRBJ1-1
CDR3aa: CASSLGGGETEAFF

v_gene: TRBV7-8
abundance: -
j_gene: TRBJ2-7
CDR3aa: CASSLQGFPYEQYF

v_gene: TRBV9
abundance: -
j_gene: TRBJ1-4
CDR3aa: CASSLRQGDNEKLFF

v_gene: TRBV5-1
abundance: few
j_gene: TRBJ2-7
CDR3aa: CASSLGGQGSYEQYF